This T cell receptor (beta chain) was obtained from a study of graft-versus-host responses after intestinal transplantation. Processing of graft tissue released intraepithelial and lamina propria lymphocytes. The CDR3 is made up of 17 amino acids. Trimming removed 0 bases from V and 4 bases from J; junction bases left unmatched: 9. Germline CDR1 and CDR2: WSHSY and SAAADI. TCRdb keeps only in-frame clones here, not all; method: immunoSEQ multiplex PCR. The sample yields 7,500 to 10,000 clones, about 88% seen once. The V and J genes are TRBV10-2 and TRBJ2-5, with TRBD2 matching over 9 bases. This clonotype was sampled from a human patient who received an intestinal transplant, so some T cells may come from the graft donor. Sample: ileum tissue, taken roughly 110 weeks after intestinal transplantation. This CDR3 reads CASSESGGGAWGETQYF. Here the CDR3 DNA reads TGCGCCAGCAGTGAGTCAGGCGGGGGGGCCTGGGGAGAGACCCAGTACTTC.